One and the same sample provided the 6 T cell receptor beta chains below, sequenced in a study of T cell responses to AZD1222 COVID-19 vaccine. The assay was immunoSEQ multiplex PCR, and TCRdb's table has in-frame clones only and misses some. The sample includes roughly 160,000 clones, just over 90% of them seen just once. The input for sequencing was peripheral blood, taken on day 0 of MenACWY control vaccination. These receptors were collected from an adult in good health.

V and J are TRBV4-2 and TRBJ1-4; 8 bases are a match to TRBD1. The ends lost 4 bases at V and 6 bases at J; junction bases unmatched: 7. The CDR3 has 15 amino acids. Germline assignment: CDR1 LGHNA and CDR2 YNFKEQ. CDR3 in amino acids: CASSRETGEHEKLFF. The CDR3 DNA sequence: TGTGCCAGCAGCCGAGAGACAGGGGAACATGAAAAACTGTTTTTT.

This clone was observed a single time. The V and J genes are TRBV7-9 and TRBJ1-2; no reliable D call. The V end was cut by 7 bases, the J end by 2 bases, with 11 bases between. The length of the CDR3 is 13 residues. Germline V lookup: CDR1 SEHNR, CDR2 FQNEAQ (reference sequence). The CDR3 DNA is TGTGCCAGCAACAGCCCCGGGAACTATGGCTACACCTTC. Translating gives CASNSPGNYGYTF. Drawing the rest from reference TRBV7-9 and TRBJ1-2, the complete variable domain is DTGVSQNPRHKITKRGQNVTFRCDPISEHNRLYWYRQTLGQGPEFLTYFQNEAQLEKSRLLSDRFSAERPKGSFSTLEIQRTEQGDSAMYLCASNSPGNYGYTFGSGTRLTVV.

This chain connects TRBV5-5 to TRBJ2-1; tentative D call: TRBD2 (6 bases). The CDR3 extends over 14 amino acids. Germline V CDR1 and CDR2: SGHKS, YYEKEE (reference sequence). Trimming left V 2 bases short and J 4 bases short, with 10 bases between. The CDR3 nucleotides are TGTGCCAGCAGCTTCTCTAGCGTTTACAATGAGCAGTTCTTC. Encoded protein: CASSFSSVYNEQFF.

This chain links TRBV5-4 with TRBJ2-7; TRBD2 agrees at 10 bases. The CDR3 has 13 amino acids. In germline, CDR1 is SGHNT, CDR2 YYREEE (reference sequence). The DNA for the CDR3 is TGTGCCAGCAGCTTGGGGGGGACTAGCGAGCTAGAGGTC. Residues: CASSLGGTSELEV.

The chain has TRBV4-2 and TRBJ1-1, with D tentatively TRBD1 (5 bases). This CDR3 is 14 amino acids long. Trimming stripped 0 bases from V and 7 bases from J, with 12 bases between. Germline V gives CDR1 LGHNA, CDR2 YNFKEQ. The CDR3: CASSQDIWGGEAFF. The CDR3 DNA sequence: TGTGCCAGCAGCCAAGATATCTGGGGCGGTGAAGCTTTCTTT.

The chain joins TRBV28 to TRBJ1-4; 10 bases fit TRBD1. This CDR3 has 13 residues. Germline V gene lookup returns CDR1 MDHEN and CDR2 SYDVKM. The ends lost 11 bases at V and 8 bases at J; junction bases unmatched: 8. CDR3 region: CALRDRGEEKLFF. The CDR3 DNA reads TGTGCCTTAAGGGACAGGGGTGAGGAAAAACTGTTTTTT.